This T cell receptor (beta chain) was sequenced in a study of Graves' ophthalmopathy and Graves' hyperthyroidism. V was shortened by 6 bases and J by 5 bases, with 11 bases between the two germline ends. Germline assignment: CDR1 SGHVS and CDR2 FQNEAQ. The CDR3 is 12 residues long. Amplifying from RNA transcripts, the study obtained TCR beta CDR3 regions. First-round RT-PCR with HTBI primers preceded a second-round multiplex PCR. TCRdb re-called the multiplex PCR reads through MiXCR, storing one row per CDR3 protein. This table has 500,000 to 600,000 distinct CDR3 sequences, 35% to 40% appearing once. Broader study findings: Its predictions of ophthalmopathy progression gave the model 65% to 71% sensitivity and 72.22% specificity.

A remark on this clonotype: What it binds is unknown.

This rearrangement joins TRBV7-8 to TRBJ2-7; TRBD1 is a possible D gene (6 bases). Material for sequencing was peripheral blood or thyroid tissue (not recorded which). This sequence was found in an adult man with Graves' hyperthyroidism. The CDR3: CASRGTSNEQYF. The CDR3 DNA reads TGTGCCAGCAGAGGGACAAGCAACGAGCAGTACTTC.